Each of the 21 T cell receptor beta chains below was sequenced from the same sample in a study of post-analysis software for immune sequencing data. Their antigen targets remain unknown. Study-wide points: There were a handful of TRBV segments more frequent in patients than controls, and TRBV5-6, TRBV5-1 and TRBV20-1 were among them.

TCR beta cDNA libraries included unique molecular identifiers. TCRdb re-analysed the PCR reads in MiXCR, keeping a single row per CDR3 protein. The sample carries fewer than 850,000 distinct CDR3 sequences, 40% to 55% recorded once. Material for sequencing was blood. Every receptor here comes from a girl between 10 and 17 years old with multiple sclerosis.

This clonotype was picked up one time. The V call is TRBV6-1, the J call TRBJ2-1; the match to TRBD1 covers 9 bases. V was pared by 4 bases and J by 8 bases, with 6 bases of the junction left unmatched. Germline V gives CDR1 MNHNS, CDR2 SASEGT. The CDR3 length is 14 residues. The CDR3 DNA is TGTGCCAGCAGTGTCCGGGACAGGGTTTATGAGCAGTTCTTC. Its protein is CASSVRDRVYEQFF.

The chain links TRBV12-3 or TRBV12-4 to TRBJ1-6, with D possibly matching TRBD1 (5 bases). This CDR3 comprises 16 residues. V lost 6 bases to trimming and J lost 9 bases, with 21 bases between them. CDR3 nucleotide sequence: TGTGCCAGCAGCTGGACGATAGGGGAGGGGATTTCACCCCTCCACTTT. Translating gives CASSWTIGEGISPLHF.

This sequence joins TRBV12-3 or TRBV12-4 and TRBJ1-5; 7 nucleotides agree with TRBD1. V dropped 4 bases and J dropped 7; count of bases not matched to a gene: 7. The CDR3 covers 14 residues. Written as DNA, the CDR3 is TGTGCCAGCAGTTATACAGGGGTCGAACAGCCCCAGCATTTT. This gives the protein CASSYTGVEQPQHF.

Here the CDR3 reads CSGGLTTDTQYF. CDR3 nucleotides: TGCAGTGGCGGACTCACCACAGATACGCAGTATTTT. The J gene is TRBJ2-3, the V gene TRBV20-1; possible D gene TRBD2, 5 bases. CDR3 length: 12 amino acids. The V end was cut by 7 bases, the J end by 2 bases, with 10 bases between. CDR1 and CDR2 from the germline V gene are DFQATT and SNEGSKA (reference sequence).

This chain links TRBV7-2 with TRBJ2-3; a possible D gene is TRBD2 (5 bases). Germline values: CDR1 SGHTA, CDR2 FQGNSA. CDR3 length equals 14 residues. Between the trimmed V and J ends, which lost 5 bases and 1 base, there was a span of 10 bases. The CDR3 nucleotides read TGTGCCAGCAGCAGAACTAGGGGCACAGATACGCAGTATTTT. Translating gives CASSRTRGTDTQYF.

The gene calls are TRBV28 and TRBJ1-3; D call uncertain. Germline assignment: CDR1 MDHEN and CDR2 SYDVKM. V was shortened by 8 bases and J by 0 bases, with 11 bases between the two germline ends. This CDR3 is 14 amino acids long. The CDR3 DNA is TGTGCCAGCTGGAGCGGATCCTCTGGAAACACCATATATTTT. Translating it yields CASWSGSSGNTIYF. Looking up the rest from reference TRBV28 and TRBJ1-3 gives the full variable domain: DVKVTQSSRYLVKRTGEKVFLECVQDMDHENMFWYRQDPGLGLRLIYFSYDVKMKEKGDIPEGYSVSREKKERFSLILESASTNQTSMYLCASWSGSSGNTIYFGEGSWLTVV.

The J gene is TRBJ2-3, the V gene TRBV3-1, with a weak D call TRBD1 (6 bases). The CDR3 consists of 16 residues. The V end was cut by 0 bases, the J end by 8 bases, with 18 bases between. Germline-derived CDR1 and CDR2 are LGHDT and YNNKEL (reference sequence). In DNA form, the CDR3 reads TGTGCCAGCAGCCAAGATAGAACCGGCAGGGGAGTTACGCAGTATTTT. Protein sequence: CASSQDRTGRGVTQYF.

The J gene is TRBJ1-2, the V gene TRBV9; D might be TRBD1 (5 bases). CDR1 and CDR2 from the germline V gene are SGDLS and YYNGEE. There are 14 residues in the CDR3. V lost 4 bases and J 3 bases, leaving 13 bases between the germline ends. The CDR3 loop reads CASSPWGRDYGYTF. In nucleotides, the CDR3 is TGTGCCAGCAGCCCCTGGGGCAGAGACTATGGCTACACCTTC.

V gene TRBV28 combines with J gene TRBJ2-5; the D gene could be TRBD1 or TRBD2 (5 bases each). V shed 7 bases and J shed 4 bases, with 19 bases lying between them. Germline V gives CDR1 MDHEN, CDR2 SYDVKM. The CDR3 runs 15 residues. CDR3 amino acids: CASNRAGYRGETQYF. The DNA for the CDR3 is TGTGCCAGCAATAGGGCAGGGTATCGGGGAGAGACCCAGTACTTC.

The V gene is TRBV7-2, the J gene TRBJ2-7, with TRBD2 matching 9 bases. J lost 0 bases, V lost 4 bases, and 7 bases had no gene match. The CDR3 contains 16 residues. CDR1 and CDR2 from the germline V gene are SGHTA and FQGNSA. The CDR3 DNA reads TGTGCCAGCAGCTCCCATAGCGGGAGCAGCTCCTACGAGCAGTACTTC. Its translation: CASSSHSGSSSYEQYF. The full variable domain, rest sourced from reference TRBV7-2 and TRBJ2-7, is GAGVSQSPSNKVTEKGKDVELRCDPISGHTALYWYRQSLGQGLEFLIYFQGNSAPDKSGLPSDRFSAERTGGSVSTLTIQRTQQEDSAVYLCASSSHSGSSSYEQYFGPGTRLTVT.

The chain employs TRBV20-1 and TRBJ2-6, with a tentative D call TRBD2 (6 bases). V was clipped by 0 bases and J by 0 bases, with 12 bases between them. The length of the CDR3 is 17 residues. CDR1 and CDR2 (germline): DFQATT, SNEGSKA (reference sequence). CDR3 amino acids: CSARDRRGSSGANVLTF. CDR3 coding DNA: TGCAGTGCTAGAGATCGCCGGGGGTCCTCTGGGGCCAACGTCCTGACTTTC.

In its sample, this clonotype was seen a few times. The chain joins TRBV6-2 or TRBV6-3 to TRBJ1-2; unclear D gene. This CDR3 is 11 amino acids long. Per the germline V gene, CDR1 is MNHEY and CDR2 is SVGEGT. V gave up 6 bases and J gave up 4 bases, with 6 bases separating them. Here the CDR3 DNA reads TGTGCCAGCAGGACGACCTATGGCTACACCTTC. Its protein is CASRTTYGYTF.

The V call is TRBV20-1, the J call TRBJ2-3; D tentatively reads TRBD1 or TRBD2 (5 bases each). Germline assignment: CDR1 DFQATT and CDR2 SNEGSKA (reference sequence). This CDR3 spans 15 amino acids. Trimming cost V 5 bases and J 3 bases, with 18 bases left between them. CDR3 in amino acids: CSAGTSERITDTQYF. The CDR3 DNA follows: TGCAGTGCTGGGACGTCAGAGCGGATAACAGATACGCAGTATTTT.

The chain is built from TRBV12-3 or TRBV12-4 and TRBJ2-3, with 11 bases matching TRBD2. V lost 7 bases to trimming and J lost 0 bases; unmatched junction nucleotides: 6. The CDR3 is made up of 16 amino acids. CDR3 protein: CASKLAGDLSTDTQYF. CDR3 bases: TGTGCCAGCAAACTAGCGGGAGATCTGAGCACAGATACGCAGTATTTT.

CDR3 in amino acids: CASTPAPQGGLGEKLFF. The CDR3 DNA is TGTGCCAGCACCCCCGCTCCTCAAGGGGGCCTTGGTGAAAAACTGTTTTTT. This chain connects TRBV28 to TRBJ1-4; 7 positions agree with TRBD1. Germline CDR1 reads MDHEN; CDR2 reads SYDVKM. The V and J ends lost 7 bases and 7 bases, in that order; junction bases with no gene match: 18. The length of the CDR3 is 17 residues.

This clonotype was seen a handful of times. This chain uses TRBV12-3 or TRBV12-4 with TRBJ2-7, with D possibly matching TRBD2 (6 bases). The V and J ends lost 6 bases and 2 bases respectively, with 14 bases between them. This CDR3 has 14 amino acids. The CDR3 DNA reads TGTGCCAGCAGCCTGGGAGGTCTTACCTACGAGCAGTACTTC. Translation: CASSLGGLTYEQYF.

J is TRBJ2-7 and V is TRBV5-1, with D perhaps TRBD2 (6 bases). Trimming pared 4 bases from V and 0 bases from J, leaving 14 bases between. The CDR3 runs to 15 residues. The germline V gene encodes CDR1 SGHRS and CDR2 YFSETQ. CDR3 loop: CASSAGRTNSYEQYF. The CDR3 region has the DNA TGCGCCAGCAGCGCGGGACGGACGAACTCCTACGAGCAGTACTTC.

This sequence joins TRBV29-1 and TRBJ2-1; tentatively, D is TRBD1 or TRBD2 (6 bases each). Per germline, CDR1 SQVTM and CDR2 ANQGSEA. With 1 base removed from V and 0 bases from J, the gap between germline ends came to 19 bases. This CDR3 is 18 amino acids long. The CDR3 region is CSVEGPSRGPRSYNEQFF. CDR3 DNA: TGCAGCGTTGAAGGCCCGTCCCGGGGGCCCCGCTCCTACAATGAGCAGTTCTTC.

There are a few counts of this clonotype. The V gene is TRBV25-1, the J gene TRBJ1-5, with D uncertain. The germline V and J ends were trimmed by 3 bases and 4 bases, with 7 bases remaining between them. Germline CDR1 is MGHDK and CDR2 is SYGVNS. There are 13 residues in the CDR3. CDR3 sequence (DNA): TGTGCCAGCAGTGATAGTGGTAATCAGCCCCAGCATTTT. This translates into CASSDSGNQPQHF.

The CDR3 reads CASSFIGFRGETQYF. DNA for the CDR3: TGTGCCAGCAGTTTTATCGGGTTCAGGGGAGAGACCCAGTACTTC. J is TRBJ2-5 and V is TRBV28; possible D gene TRBD1, 6 bases. The CDR3 consists of 15 residues. The V and J ends lost 3 bases and 4 bases respectively, with 15 bases between them. Germline assignment: CDR1 MDHEN and CDR2 SYDVKM.

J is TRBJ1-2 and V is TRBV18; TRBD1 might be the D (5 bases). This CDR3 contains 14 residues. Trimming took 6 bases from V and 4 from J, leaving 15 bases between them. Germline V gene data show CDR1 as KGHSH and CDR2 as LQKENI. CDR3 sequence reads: CASSTSSGGYGYTF. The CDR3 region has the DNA TGTGCCAGCTCCACCAGTTCGGGGGGCTATGGCTACACCTTC. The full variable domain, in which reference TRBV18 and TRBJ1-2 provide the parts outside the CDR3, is NAGVMQNPRHLVRRRGQEARLRCSPMKGHSHVYWYRQLPEEGLKFMVYLQKENIIDESGMPKERFSAEFPKEGPSILRIQQVVRGDSAAYFCASSTSSGGYGYTFGSGTRLTVV.